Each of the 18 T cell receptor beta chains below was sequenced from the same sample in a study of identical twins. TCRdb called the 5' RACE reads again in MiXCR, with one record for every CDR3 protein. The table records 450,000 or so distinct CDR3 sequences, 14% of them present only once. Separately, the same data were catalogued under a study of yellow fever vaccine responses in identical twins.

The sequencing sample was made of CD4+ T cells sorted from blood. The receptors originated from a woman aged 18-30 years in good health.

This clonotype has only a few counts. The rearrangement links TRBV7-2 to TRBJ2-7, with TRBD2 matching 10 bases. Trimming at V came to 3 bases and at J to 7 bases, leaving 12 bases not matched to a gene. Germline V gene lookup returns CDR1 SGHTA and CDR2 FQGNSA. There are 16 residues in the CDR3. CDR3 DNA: TGTGCCAGCAGCTTCAGACACCTAGCGGGAGAAGATGAGCAGTACTTC. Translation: CASSFRHLAGEDEQYF.

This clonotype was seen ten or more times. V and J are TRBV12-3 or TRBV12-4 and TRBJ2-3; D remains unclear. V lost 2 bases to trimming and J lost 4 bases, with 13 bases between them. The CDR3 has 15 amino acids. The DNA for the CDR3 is TGTGCCAGCAGTTTATTGAGGCAGTCGTCAGATACGCAGTATTTT. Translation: CASSLLRQSSDTQYF.

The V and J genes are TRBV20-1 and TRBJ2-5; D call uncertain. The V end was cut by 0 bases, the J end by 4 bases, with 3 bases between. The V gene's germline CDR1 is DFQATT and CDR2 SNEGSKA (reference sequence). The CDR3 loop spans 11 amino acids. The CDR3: CSARDIETQYF. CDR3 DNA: TGCAGTGCTAGAGATATAGAGACCCAGTACTTC.

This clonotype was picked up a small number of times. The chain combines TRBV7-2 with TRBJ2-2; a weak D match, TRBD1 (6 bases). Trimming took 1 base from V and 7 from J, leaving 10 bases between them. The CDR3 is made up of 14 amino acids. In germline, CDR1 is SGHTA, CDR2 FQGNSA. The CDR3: CASSLGRGGGELFF. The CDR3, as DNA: TGTGCCAGCAGCTTAGGACGAGGGGGCGGGGAGCTGTTTTTT.

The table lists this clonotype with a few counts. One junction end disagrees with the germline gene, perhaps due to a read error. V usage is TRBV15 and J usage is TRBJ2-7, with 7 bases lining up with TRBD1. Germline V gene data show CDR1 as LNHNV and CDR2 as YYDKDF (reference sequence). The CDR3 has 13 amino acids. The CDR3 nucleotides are TGTGCCACCAGCAGAGAGCCGGGACAGAAGGGTACCTTC. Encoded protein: CATSREPGQKGTF. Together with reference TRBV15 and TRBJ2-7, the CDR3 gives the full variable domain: DAMVIQNPRYQVTQFGKPVTLSCSQTLNHNVMYWYQQKSSQAPKLLFHYYDKDFNNEADTPDNFQSRRPNTSFCFLDIRSPGLGDTAMYLCATSREPGQKGTFGPGTRLTVT.

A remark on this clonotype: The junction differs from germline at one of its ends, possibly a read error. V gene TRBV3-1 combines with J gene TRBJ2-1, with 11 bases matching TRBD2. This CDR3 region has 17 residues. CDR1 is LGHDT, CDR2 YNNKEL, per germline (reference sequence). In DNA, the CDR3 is TGTGCCAGCAGCCAAGATTCTAGCGGGAGGTGGTACATTGAGCAGTTCTTC. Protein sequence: CASSQDSSGRWYIEQFF.

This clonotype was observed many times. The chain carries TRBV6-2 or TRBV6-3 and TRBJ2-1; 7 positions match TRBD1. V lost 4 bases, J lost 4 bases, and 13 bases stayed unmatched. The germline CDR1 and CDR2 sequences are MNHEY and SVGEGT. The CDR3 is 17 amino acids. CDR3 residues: CASSWKTGQAKYNEQFF. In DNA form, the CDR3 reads TGTGCCAGCAGTTGGAAAACAGGACAGGCCAAATACAATGAGCAGTTCTTC.

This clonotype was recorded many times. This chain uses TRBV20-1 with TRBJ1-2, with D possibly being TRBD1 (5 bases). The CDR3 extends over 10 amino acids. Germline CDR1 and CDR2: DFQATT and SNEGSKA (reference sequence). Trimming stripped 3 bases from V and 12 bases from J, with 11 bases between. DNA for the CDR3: TGCAGTGCTAGGCAGGGATCAGACACCTTC. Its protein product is CSARQGSDTF.

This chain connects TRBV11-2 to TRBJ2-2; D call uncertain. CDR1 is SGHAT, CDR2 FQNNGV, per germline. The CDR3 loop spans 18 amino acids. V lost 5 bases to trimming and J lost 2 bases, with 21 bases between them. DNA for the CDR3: TGTGCCAGCAGCCCAAACCTCTTTGCGGCCCGCAACACCGGGGAGCTGTTTTTT. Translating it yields CASSPNLFAARNTGELFF.

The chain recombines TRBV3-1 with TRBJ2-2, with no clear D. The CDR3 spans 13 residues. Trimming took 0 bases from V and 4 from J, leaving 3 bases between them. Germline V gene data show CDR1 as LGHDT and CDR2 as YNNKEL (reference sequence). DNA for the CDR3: TGTGCCAGCAGCCAAGACGGCACCGGGGAGCTGTTTTTT. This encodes CASSQDGTGELFF.

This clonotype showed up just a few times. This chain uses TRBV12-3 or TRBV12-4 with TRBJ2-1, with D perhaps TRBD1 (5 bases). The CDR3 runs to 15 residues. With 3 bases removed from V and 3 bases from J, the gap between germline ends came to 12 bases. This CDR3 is CASSLGRVYYNEQFF. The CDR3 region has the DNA TGTGCCAGCAGTTTGGGCAGGGTGTACTACAATGAGCAGTTCTTC.

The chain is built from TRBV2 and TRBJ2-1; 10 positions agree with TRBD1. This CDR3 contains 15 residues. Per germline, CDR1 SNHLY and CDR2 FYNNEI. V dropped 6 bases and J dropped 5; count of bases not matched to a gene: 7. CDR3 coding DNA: TGTGCCAGCAGCAAGGACAGGGGGAGACACAATGAGCAGTTCTTC. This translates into CASSKDRGRHNEQFF. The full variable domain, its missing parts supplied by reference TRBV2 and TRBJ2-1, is EPEVTQTPSHQVTQMGQEVILRCVPISNHLYFYWYRQILGQKVEFLVSFYNNEISEKSEIFDDQFSVERPDGSNFTLKIRSTKLEDSAMYFCASSKDRGRHNEQFFGPGTRLTVL.

CDR3 DNA sequence: TGTGCCAGCAGCTTAAGCGATAGGGAGGCCTACGAGCAGTACTTC. Amino acids: CASSLSDREAYEQYF. The chain carries TRBV7-2 and TRBJ2-7, with D possibly TRBD2 on 6 matching bases. This CDR3 has 15 amino acids. CDR1 SGHTA and CDR2 FQGNSA come from the germline V gene. V lost 2 bases and J 2 bases, leaving 13 bases between the germline ends. The entire variable domain, with the rest obtained from reference TRBV7-2 and TRBJ2-7, is as follows: GAGVSQSPSNKVTEKGKDVELRCDPISGHTALYWYRQSLGQGLEFLIYFQGNSAPDKSGLPSDRFSAERTGGSVSTLTIQRTQQEDSAVYLCASSLSDREAYEQYFGPGTRLTVT.

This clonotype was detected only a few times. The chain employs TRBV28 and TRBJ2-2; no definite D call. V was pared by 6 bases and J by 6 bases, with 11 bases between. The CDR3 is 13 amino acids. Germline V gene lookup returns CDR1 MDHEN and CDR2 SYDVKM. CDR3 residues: CASRQLGPGELFF. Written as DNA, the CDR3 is TGTGCCAGCAGGCAGCTAGGTCCCGGGGAGCTGTTTTTT.

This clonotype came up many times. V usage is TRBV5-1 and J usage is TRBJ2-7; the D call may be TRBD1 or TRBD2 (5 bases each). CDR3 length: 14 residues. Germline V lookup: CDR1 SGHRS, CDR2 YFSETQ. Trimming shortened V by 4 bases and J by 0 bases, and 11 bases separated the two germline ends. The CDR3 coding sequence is TGCGCCAGCAGCCCCTGGGGGTCCTCCTACGAGCAGTACTTC. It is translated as CASSPWGSSYEQYF.

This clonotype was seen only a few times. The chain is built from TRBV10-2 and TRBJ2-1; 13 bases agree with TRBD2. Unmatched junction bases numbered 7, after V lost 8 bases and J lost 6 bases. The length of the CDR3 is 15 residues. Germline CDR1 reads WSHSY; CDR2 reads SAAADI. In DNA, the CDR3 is TGCGCCAGCGGAGCCTGGACTAGCGGGAGCAATGAGCAGTTCTTC. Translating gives CASGAWTSGSNEQFF.

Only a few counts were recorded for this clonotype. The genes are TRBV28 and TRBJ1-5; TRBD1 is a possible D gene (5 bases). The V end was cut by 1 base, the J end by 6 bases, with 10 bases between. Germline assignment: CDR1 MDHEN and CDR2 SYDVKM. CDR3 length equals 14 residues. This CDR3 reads CASSLSGTGQPQHF. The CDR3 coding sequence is TGTGCCAGCAGTTTATCGGGAACAGGTCAGCCCCAGCATTTT.

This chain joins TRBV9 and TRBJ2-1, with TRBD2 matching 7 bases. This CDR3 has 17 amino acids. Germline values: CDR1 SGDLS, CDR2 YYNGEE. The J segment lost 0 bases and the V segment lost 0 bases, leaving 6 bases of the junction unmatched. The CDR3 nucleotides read TGTGCCAGCAGCGTAGGGACGACTAGCCGCTCCTACAATGAGCAGTTCTTC. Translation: CASSVGTTSRSYNEQFF.